The 10 T cell receptor beta chains below were found in one sample sequenced in a study of cytomegalovirus exposure and HLA in healthy donors. It was with 60 Vbeta and 13 Jbeta primers that the PCR ran. Clones were sequenced by immunoSEQ multiplex PCR, and TCRdb holds only the in-frame ones, with some missing. The sample yields 140,000 to 150,000 clones, over 70% seen once. The source material was PBMCs. The receptors shown here come from a woman aged 40 to 50 in good health and CMV-seropositive.

This rearrangement joins TRBV9 to TRBJ2-7; 9 bases are a match to TRBD2. The CDR3 is 16 residues long. Germline V lookup: CDR1 SGDLS, CDR2 YYNGEE. The J segment lost 3 bases and the V segment lost 0 bases, leaving 7 bases of the junction unmatched. The DNA for the CDR3 is TGTGCCAGCAGCGTAGCGGGAAAAGCGGGGGGCTACGAGCAGTACTTC. Translating it yields CASSVAGKAGGYEQYF.

The J gene is TRBJ2-1, the V gene TRBV7-2; TRBD2 matches at 12 bases. This CDR3 is 18 amino acids long. CDR1 is SGHTA, CDR2 FQGNSA, per germline. V shed 2 bases, J shed 0 bases, and the junction held 5 bases outside the gene matches. CDR3 protein: CASSLRPTSGGSYNEQFF. In nucleotides, the CDR3 is TGTGCCAGCAGCTTAAGACCGACTAGCGGGGGCTCCTACAATGAGCAGTTCTTC.

The chain carries TRBV9 and TRBJ1-1; a possible D gene is TRBD1 (6 bases). V was pared by 0 bases and J by 0 bases, with 9 bases between. This CDR3 is built from 15 residues. In germline, CDR1 is SGDLS, CDR2 YYNGEE. The CDR3 spells CASSVGSGVNTEAFF. The CDR3 nucleotides read TGTGCCAGCAGCGTAGGGTCAGGGGTGAACACTGAAGCTTTCTTT.

This chain links TRBV5-1 with TRBJ2-1; D is undetermined. Deletions cut 1 base from V and 5 bases from J, with 19 bases between. The CDR3 consists of 17 residues. Per the germline V gene, CDR1 is SGHRS and CDR2 is YFSETQ. The CDR3 spells CASSLRPPSDTNNEQFF. CDR3 in DNA: TGCGCCAGCAGCTTGCGACCGCCGTCCGACACCAACAATGAGCAGTTCTTC.

In its sample, this clone was seen once. V gene TRBV18 combines with J gene TRBJ1-2, with a possible D match to TRBD1 (5 bases). This CDR3 spans 15 amino acids. Per germline, CDR1 KGHSH and CDR2 LQKENI. Trimming left V 2 bases short and J 0 bases short, with 10 bases between. CDR3 amino acids: CASSPLSGTNYGYTF. CDR3 sequence (DNA): TGTGCCAGCTCACCATTGTCAGGGACTAACTATGGCTACACCTTC.

The J gene is TRBJ2-3, the V gene TRBV2, with 9 bases lining up with TRBD2. The junction had 8 bases not matched to a gene; V was cut back by 6 bases and J by 4 bases. There are 15 residues in the CDR3. Looked up from germline, CDR1 is SNHLY and CDR2 is FYNNEI. The chain's CDR3 is CASRTTSGGSDTQYF. The DNA for the CDR3 is TGTGCCAGCAGGACGACTAGCGGTGGGTCAGATACGCAGTATTTT.

V and J are TRBV6-1 and TRBJ1-1; possibly TRBD1 for D (5 bases). V lost 7 bases, J lost 5 bases, and 14 bases lay in between. CDR1 is MNHNS, CDR2 SASEGT, per germline. CDR3 size: 13 residues. The CDR3 loop is CASTQGLGTEAFF. For the CDR3, the DNA is TGTGCCAGCACCCAGGGCTTAGGAACTGAAGCTTTCTTT.

V is TRBV11-2 and J is TRBJ1-6, with TRBD1 as a possible D gene (5 bases). The CDR3 sequence is 15 residues long. Germline V gene sequence: CDR1 SGHAT, CDR2 FQNNGV. Trimming removed 1 base from V and 9 bases from J, with 13 bases in between. CDR3 DNA: TGTGCCAGCAGCTTAGGGGGCCGTTCGGGTTCACCCCTCCACTTT. Its protein is CASSLGGRSGSPLHF.

This clone was recorded a few times. The gene calls are TRBV18 and TRBJ1-5; TRBD1 matches at 7 bases. This CDR3 contains 16 residues. V dropped 4 bases and J dropped 1; count of bases not matched to a gene: 7. Germline CDR1 is KGHSH and CDR2 is LQKENI. CDR3 DNA: TGTGCCAGCTCACACTCCGGGACAGAAAGCAATCAGCCCCAGCATTTT. It codes for CASSHSGTESNQPQHF.

This clone was detected only a few times. This chain joins TRBV5-6 and TRBJ2-3, with 7 positions matching TRBD1. The CDR3 covers 15 residues. Germline trimming cut 0 bases from V and 5 bases from J; bases unmatched to any gene: 6. Germline V CDR1 and CDR2: SGHDT, YYEEEE. Here the CDR3 reads CASSLGQGVVDTQYF. The CDR3 region has the DNA TGTGCCAGCAGCTTGGGGCAGGGGGTAGTAGATACGCAGTATTTT.